The clone carrying this TCR beta chain was counted ten times or more. Its antigen is as yet unknown. V was pared by 8 bases and J by 3 bases, with 9 bases of the junction left unmatched. The CDR3 sequence is 14 residues long. The germline CDR1 and CDR2 sequences are MNHEY and SMNVEV (reference sequence). The data are from a study of T cells in Graves' hyperthyroidism and ophthalmopathy. Study-level findings and limits: Among clonotypes expanded in thyroid above 0.001, most were also found in blood.

The source material, RNA transcripts, was used to amplify TCR beta CDR3 regions. In the first-round RT-PCR of the TCR CDR3, the HTBI primer set was used. TCRdb called the multiplex PCR reads again in MiXCR, with one record for every CDR3 protein. The repertoire includes 300,000 to 400,000 distinct CDR3 sequences, approximately 13% of them detected once, and approximately 9.9% sits in the top ten. The sample was blood. J is TRBJ1-2 and V is TRBV27; TRBD1 agrees at 7 bases. This TCR was recovered from a woman aged 55-69 years with Graves' hyperthyroidism. The CDR3 DNA reads as TGTGCCAGCGGCCGGGGCAGGGGGGACTATGGCTACACCTTC. The encoded protein is CASGRGRGDYGYTF.